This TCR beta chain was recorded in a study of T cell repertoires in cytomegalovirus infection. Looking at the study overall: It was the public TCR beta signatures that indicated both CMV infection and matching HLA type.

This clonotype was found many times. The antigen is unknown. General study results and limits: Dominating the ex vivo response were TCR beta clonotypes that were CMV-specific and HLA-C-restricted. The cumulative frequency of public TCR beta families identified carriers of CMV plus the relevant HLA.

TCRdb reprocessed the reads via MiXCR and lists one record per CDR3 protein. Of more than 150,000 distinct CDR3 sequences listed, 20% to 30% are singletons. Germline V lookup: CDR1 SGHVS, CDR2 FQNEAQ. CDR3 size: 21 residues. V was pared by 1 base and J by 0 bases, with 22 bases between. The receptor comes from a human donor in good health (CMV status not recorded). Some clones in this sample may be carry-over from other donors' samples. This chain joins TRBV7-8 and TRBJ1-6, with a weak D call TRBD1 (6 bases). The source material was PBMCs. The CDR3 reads CASSLVLNAMGGASYNSPLHF. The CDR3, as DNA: TGTGCCAGCAGCTTAGTTTTAAATGCTATGGGGGGCGCCTCCTATAATTCACCCCTCCACTTT.